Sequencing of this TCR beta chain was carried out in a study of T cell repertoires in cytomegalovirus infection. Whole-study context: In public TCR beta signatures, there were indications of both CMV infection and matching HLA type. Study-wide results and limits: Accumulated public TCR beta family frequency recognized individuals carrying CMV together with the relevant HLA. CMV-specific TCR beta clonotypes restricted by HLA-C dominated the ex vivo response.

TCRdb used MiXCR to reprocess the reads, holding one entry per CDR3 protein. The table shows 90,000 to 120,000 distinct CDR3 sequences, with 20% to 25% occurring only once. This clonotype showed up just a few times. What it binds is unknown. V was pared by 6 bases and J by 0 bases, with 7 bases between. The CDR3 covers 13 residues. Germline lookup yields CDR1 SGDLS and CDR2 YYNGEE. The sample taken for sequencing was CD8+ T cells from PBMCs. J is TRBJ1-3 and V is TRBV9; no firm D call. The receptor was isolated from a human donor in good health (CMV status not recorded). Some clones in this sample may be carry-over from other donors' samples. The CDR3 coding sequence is TGTGCCAGCACAGAAGACTCTGGAAACACCATATATTTT. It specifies CASTEDSGNTIYF.